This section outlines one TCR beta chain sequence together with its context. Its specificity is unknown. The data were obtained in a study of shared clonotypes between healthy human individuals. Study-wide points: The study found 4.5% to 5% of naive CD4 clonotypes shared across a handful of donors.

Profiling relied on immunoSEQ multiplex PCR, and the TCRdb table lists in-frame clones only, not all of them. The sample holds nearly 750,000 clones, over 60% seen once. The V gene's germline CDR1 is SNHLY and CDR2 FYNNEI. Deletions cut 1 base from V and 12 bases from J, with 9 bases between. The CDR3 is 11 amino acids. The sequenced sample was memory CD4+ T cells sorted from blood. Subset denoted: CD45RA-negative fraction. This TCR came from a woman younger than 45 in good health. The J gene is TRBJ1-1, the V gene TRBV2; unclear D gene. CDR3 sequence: CASSEELAPFF. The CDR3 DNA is TGTGCCAGCAGTGAAGAGTTGGCGCCTTTCTTT. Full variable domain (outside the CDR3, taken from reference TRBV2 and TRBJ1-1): EPEVTQTPSHQVTQMGQEVILRCVPISNHLYFYWYRQILGQKVEFLVSFYNNEISEKSEIFDDQFSVERPDGSNFTLKIRSTKLEDSAMYFCASSEELAPFFGQGTRLTVV.